Below are 8 T cell receptor beta chains sequenced from a single sample in a study of monozygotic twins with inflammatory bowel disease. TCRdb reprocessed the 5' RACE reads and reports one entry per CDR3 protein, with no DNA. The sample includes approximately 400,000 distinct CDR3 sequences. Sequenced sample: blood. The receptors here all came from a human donor with ulcerative colitis or Crohn's disease, or a healthy co-twin of an affected twin (not recorded which).

CDR3 amino acids: CASSPNRISNQPQHF. The V and J genes are TRBV18 and TRBJ1-5. The CDR3 contains 15 residues. Germline loops: CDR1 KGHSH, CDR2 LQKENI. Full variable domain (outside the CDR3, taken from reference TRBV18 and TRBJ1-5): NAGVMQNPRHLVRRRGQEARLRCSPMKGHSHVYWYRQLPEEGLKFMVYLQKENIIDESGMPKERFSAEFPKEGPSILRIQQVVRGDSAAYFCASSPNRISNQPQHFGDGTRLSIL.

This chain connects TRBV27 to TRBJ2-1; TCRdb's D call of TRBD2 is untestable without DNA. The CDR3 sequence is 16 residues long. Germline loops: CDR1 MNHEY, CDR2 SMNVEV (reference sequence). The CDR3 reads CASSSTPATTPNEQFF.

The chain employs TRBV3-1 and TRBJ1-1. Per the germline V gene, CDR1 is LGHDT and CDR2 is YNNKEL (reference sequence). This CDR3 has 15 amino acids. The CDR3: CASSQLGGPNTEAFF.

The chain has TRBV20-1 and TRBJ2-7; TCRdb designates TRBD1, a call that cannot be tested without DNA. Germline V lookup: CDR1 DFQATT, CDR2 SNEGSKA (reference sequence). The CDR3 length is 13 residues. The CDR3 region is CSAPRDSSYEQYF.

The rearrangement links TRBV5-1 to TRBJ2-5; the D call of TRBD2 rests on TCRdb alone, since no DNA is present to check it. CDR1 and CDR2 (germline): SGHRS, YFSETQ. This CDR3 contains 15 residues. The CDR3 region is CASTGLAGAQETQYF.

The V gene is TRBV29-1, the J gene TRBJ1-2. Germline V gene sequence: CDR1 SQVTM, CDR2 ANQGSEA. The CDR3 has 15 residues. The CDR3: CSVEGSGRMEYGYTF.

The chain couples TRBV20-1 to TRBJ2-7; no DNA is available, so the TRBD1 call from TCRdb remains unchecked. This CDR3 region has 15 residues. The germline CDR1 and CDR2 sequences are DFQATT and SNEGSKA (reference sequence). CDR3 protein: CSTPSQGLRPYEQYF.

The genes are TRBV7-9 and TRBJ2-1; the D call from TCRdb, TRBD2, cannot be confirmed without DNA. The CDR3 extends over 13 amino acids. In germline, CDR1 is SEHNR, CDR2 FQNEAQ (reference sequence). This CDR3 is CASSGPAYNEQFF. Drawing the rest from reference TRBV7-9 and TRBJ2-1, the complete variable domain is DTGVSQNPRHKITKRGQNVTFRCDPISEHNRLYWYRQTLGQGPEFLTYFQNEAQLEKSRLLSDRFSAERPKGSFSTLEIQRTEQGDSAMYLCASSGPAYNEQFFGPGTRLTVL.